The 23 T cell receptor beta chains below come from one sample, sequenced in a study of response to subunit inactivated influenza vaccine. TCRdb used MiXCR to reprocess the RT-PCR reads, holding one entry per CDR3 protein. This table has 400,000 to 650,000 distinct CDR3 sequences, roughly 7.9% appearing once. The sample consisted of PBMCs from blood, taken roughly 24 months after vaccination. These receptors came from a man aged 45 to 75 who received an inactivated influenza vaccine.

This clonotype was seen ten or more times. The chain is built from TRBV20-1 and TRBJ2-2, with D tentatively TRBD2 (5 bases). The germline CDR1 and CDR2 sequences are DFQATT and SNEGSKA (reference sequence). The length of the CDR3 is 14 residues. The V and J ends lost 5 bases and 5 bases respectively, with 15 bases between them. CDR3 sequence: CSAPVSGTTGELFF. Written as DNA, the CDR3 is TGCAGTGCTCCGGTTTCGGGAACAACCGGGGAGCTGTTTTTT.

The chain is built from TRBV6-1 and TRBJ2-7; D is perhaps TRBD1 (5 bases). The CDR3 consists of 15 residues. Trimming stripped 6 bases from V and 3 bases from J, with 18 bases between. Germline CDR1 is MNHNS and CDR2 is SASEGT. CDR3 region: CASRDPGQSYYEQYF. For the CDR3, the DNA is TGTGCCAGCAGGGATCCTGGACAATCATACTACGAGCAGTACTTC.

The chain is built from TRBV12-3 or TRBV12-4 and TRBJ2-6; maybe TRBD2 (5 bases). The CDR3 runs to 16 residues. Trimming removed 5 bases from V and 4 bases from J, with 15 bases in between. The CDR3 here is CASSNGVWVGANVLTF. In DNA form, the CDR3 reads TGTGCCAGCAGTAACGGGGTGTGGGTCGGGGCCAACGTCCTGACTTTC.

There are a few counts of this clonotype. The rearrangement links TRBV24-1 to TRBJ2-1; tentatively, D is TRBD1 (6 bases). Trimming left V 9 bases short and J 0 bases short, with 14 bases between. From germline, CDR1 is KGHDR and CDR2 SFDVKD. The CDR3 sequence is 15 residues long. CDR3 sequence reads: CATPRSGDSYNEQFF. CDR3 sequence (DNA): TGTGCCACCCCGAGATCAGGGGACTCCTACAATGAGCAGTTCTTC.

The V gene is TRBV19, the J gene TRBJ2-5, with 8 positions matching TRBD1. This CDR3 is built from 13 residues. The germline V gene encodes CDR1 LNHDA and CDR2 SQIVND (reference sequence). With V trimmed by 8 bases and J by 4 bases, 6 bases remained unmatched. The CDR3 sequence is CASSGQGGETQYF. The CDR3 nucleotides read TGTGCCAGTTCCGGACAGGGTGGAGAGACCCAGTACTTC.

V is TRBV2 and J is TRBJ1-1, with 7 positions matching TRBD1. Trimming removed 6 bases from V and 1 base from J; junction bases left unmatched: 2. From germline, CDR1 is SNHLY and CDR2 FYNNEI. The CDR3 spans 13 residues. This chain's CDR3 is CASRGTANTEAFF. CDR3 nucleotide sequence: TGTGCCAGCAGAGGGACAGCGAACACTGAAGCTTTCTTT.

The sample holds many counts of this clonotype. The V gene is TRBV12-3 or TRBV12-4, the J gene TRBJ2-3, with 8 positions matching TRBD2. The CDR3 is 17 residues long. Losses at the gene ends were 3 bases for V and 0 bases for J; bases not matched to a gene: 8. CDR3 DNA: TGTGCCAGCAGTTTCTACGGGGGGGAGCCTAGCACAGATACGCAGTATTTT. Translation gives CASSFYGGEPSTDTQYF.

The V and J genes are TRBV12-3 or TRBV12-4 and TRBJ1-1, with 8 bases that match TRBD1. This CDR3 comprises 14 residues. V lost 5 bases and J lost 4; bases outside the gene matches: 6. The CDR3 protein is CASSPTGDGTEAFF. The CDR3 nucleotides read TGTGCCAGCAGTCCGACAGGGGACGGCACTGAAGCTTTCTTT.

This clonotype was recorded many times. V and J are TRBV5-1 and TRBJ1-1; D is perhaps TRBD1 (6 bases). The germline V and J ends were trimmed by 0 bases and 0 bases, with 12 bases remaining between them. Germline V gives CDR1 SGHRS, CDR2 YFSETQ. This CDR3 region has 16 residues. DNA for the CDR3: TGCGCCAGCAGCTTGGCGACAGGTGGCATGAACACTGAAGCTTTCTTT. Translating it yields CASSLATGGMNTEAFF.

In this sample, this clonotype turned up a few times. This rearrangement joins TRBV2 to TRBJ2-1, with D maybe TRBD2 (5 bases). The V and J ends lost 8 bases and 10 bases respectively, with 21 bases between them. CDR3 size: 14 residues. The germline V gene encodes CDR1 SNHLY and CDR2 FYNNEI. The CDR3 reads CASGGPGSMEEQFF. The CDR3 region has the DNA TGTGCCAGCGGTGGTCCGGGATCGATGGAGGAGCAGTTCTTC.

This clonotype has a handful of counts. V usage is TRBV7-2 and J usage is TRBJ2-3; the D gene is possibly TRBD1 (5 bases). The CDR3 runs to 13 residues. Trimming pared 3 bases from V and 10 bases from J, leaving 14 bases between. Per the germline V gene, CDR1 is SGHTA and CDR2 is FQGNSA. The CDR3 DNA follows: TGTGCCAGCAGCTTGGACAAAAAGGCGTCGCAGTATTTT. Amino acid sequence: CASSLDKKASQYF.

This clonotype was seen a few times. V usage is TRBV20-1 and J usage is TRBJ2-5; 7 bases align to TRBD1. Germline CDR1 is DFQATT and CDR2 is SNEGSKA (reference sequence). The CDR3 is 14 amino acids. Trimming took 5 bases from V and 5 from J; bases not matched to a gene: 11. The CDR3 sequence: CSAPQTGEWETQYF. CDR3 DNA sequence: TGCAGTGCTCCCCAAACAGGGGAGTGGGAGACCCAGTACTTC.

The CDR3 nucleotides are TGTGCCAGCAGTTACATTCAGGGGGATGTCGAGCAGTACTTC. It yields the protein CASSYIQGDVEQYF. The rearrangement uses TRBV6-5 and TRBJ2-7, with 7 bases fitting TRBD1. V trimming: 2 bases; J trimming: 6 bases; junction bases outside the gene matches: 7. The CDR3 contains 14 residues. Germline CDR1 is MNHEY and CDR2 is SVGAGI.

This clonotype has ten or more counts. The V gene is TRBV15, the J gene TRBJ2-5; D might be TRBD2 (5 bases). V dropped 1 base and J dropped 5 bases, with 17 bases sitting between them. CDR3 length equals 16 residues. In germline, CDR1 is LNHNV, CDR2 YYDKDF (reference sequence). The CDR3 protein is CATSRGTGSVWETQYF. For the CDR3, the DNA is TGTGCCACCAGCAGAGGGACGGGGAGCGTCTGGGAGACCCAGTACTTC.

This clonotype was recorded many times. The rearrangement joins TRBV10-3 to TRBJ1-6, with no clear D. V gave up 0 bases and J gave up 8 bases, with 11 bases separating them. CDR1 is ENHRY and CDR2 is SYGVKD in the germline V gene. The CDR3 runs 15 residues. Written as DNA, the CDR3 is TGTGCCATCAGTGAGTCGGTCGGCTTGGATTCACCCCTCCACTTT. Translated, it gives CAISESVGLDSPLHF.

The gene calls are TRBV18 and TRBJ2-3; 8 positions match TRBD1. This CDR3 contains 15 residues. The germline V gene has CDR1 KGHSH and CDR2 LQKENI. The ends lost 5 bases at V and 0 bases at J; junction bases unmatched: 4. CDR3 residues: CASSKDRVSTDTQYF. The CDR3 DNA is TGTGCCAGCTCAAAGGACAGGGTTAGCACAGATACGCAGTATTTT.

The chain employs TRBV28 and TRBJ2-2; D not certain. Trimming removed 11 bases at V and 4 bases at J, with 11 bases between. Germline values: CDR1 MDHEN, CDR2 SYDVKM. The CDR3 runs to 12 residues. CDR3 in amino acids: CAAYGSTGELFF. DNA of the CDR3: TGTGCCGCCTATGGGTCCACCGGGGAGCTGTTTTTT.

Ten or more counts support this clonotype. The chain links TRBV14 to TRBJ2-1; 10 bases fit TRBD1. Germline lookup yields CDR1 SGHDN and CDR2 FVKESK. The CDR3 spans 16 residues. J lost 6 bases, V lost 4 bases, and 9 bases had no gene match. The CDR3 DNA reads TGTGCCAGCAGCCCCTTTGAGGGACAGGGGTCCAATGAGCAGTTCTTC. Protein sequence: CASSPFEGQGSNEQFF.

This clonotype was detected only a few times. V usage is TRBV4-3 and J usage is TRBJ2-3; D ambiguous. The V and J ends lost 4 bases and 1 base respectively, with 12 bases between them. This CDR3 contains 15 residues. CDR1 and CDR2 from the germline V gene are LGHNA and YSLEER. In nucleotides, the CDR3 is TGCGCCAGCAGCCTTGACGGGCTGGGCACAGATACGCAGTATTTT. It codes for CASSLDGLGTDTQYF.

This clonotype showed up many times. The chain employs TRBV20-1 and TRBJ2-7; 10 bases match TRBD2. The germline V gene has CDR1 DFQATT and CDR2 SNEGSKA (reference sequence). The V gene end was trimmed by 5 bases and the J gene end by 3 bases; junction bases not matched to a gene: 7. This CDR3 has 14 amino acids. The chain's CDR3 is CSAFRLAGSYEQYF. In DNA form, the CDR3 reads TGCAGTGCTTTTAGACTAGCGGGTAGCTACGAGCAGTACTTC.

V is TRBV20-1 and J is TRBJ2-2; unclear D gene. From germline, CDR1 is DFQATT and CDR2 SNEGSKA (reference sequence). The CDR3 covers 12 residues. The V and J ends lost 3 bases and 4 bases respectively, with 6 bases between them. CDR3 in amino acids: CSARRSTGELFF. CDR3 sequence (DNA): TGCAGTGCTAGGAGAAGCACCGGGGAGCTGTTTTTT.

This clonotype has at least ten counts. The rearrangement uses TRBV20-1 and TRBJ2-7; TRBD2 agrees at 9 bases. The CDR3 extends over 15 amino acids. V was pared by 2 bases and J by 6 bases, with 11 bases of the junction left unmatched. CDR1 and CDR2 (germline): DFQATT, SNEGSKA (reference sequence). The CDR3 region is CSARPMAGGTPEQYF. The DNA for the CDR3 is TGCAGTGCTAGACCGATGGCGGGAGGGACTCCCGAGCAGTACTTC.

The chain couples TRBV12-3 or TRBV12-4 to TRBJ1-2; unclear D gene. Trimming pared 5 bases from V and 5 bases from J, leaving 12 bases between. This CDR3 is built from 13 residues. As DNA, the CDR3 is TGTGCCAGCAGTCGGCAAAGGGCGTATGGCTACACCTTC. Its protein product is CASSRQRAYGYTF.